Below, one TCR beta chain is given with its context. Its specificity is unknown. This entry is derived from a study of T cells in tumors after PD-1 blockade. Study details: Patients had no prior checkpoint blockade, systemic immunosuppressants, or anti-cancer therapy within 4 weeks. During anti-PD-1 treatment, some patients continued daily vismodegib 150 mg.

The study's findings and limits: Peripheral recruitment is suggested, as some novel exhausted tumor clones were in pre-treatment blood.

Here immunoSEQ multiplex PCR was the method, and the copy in TCRdb shows in-frame clones only, minus some. The sample consists of roughly 50,000 clones, over 70% of them appearing once. The receptor was isolated from a human donor with basal cell carcinoma. The sample in question was PBMCs, obtained before anti-PD-1 treatment.

For the CDR3, the DNA is TGCGCCAGCAGCCCCGGGGGGGGGTCCCTCCAAGAGACCCAGTACTTC. It encodes CASSPGGGSLQETQYF. This chain links TRBV5-1 with TRBJ2-5; 8 nucleotides match TRBD2. V lost 4 bases and J lost 1; bases outside the gene matches: 9. CDR1 SGHRS and CDR2 YFSETQ come from the germline V gene. The CDR3 is 16 residues long.